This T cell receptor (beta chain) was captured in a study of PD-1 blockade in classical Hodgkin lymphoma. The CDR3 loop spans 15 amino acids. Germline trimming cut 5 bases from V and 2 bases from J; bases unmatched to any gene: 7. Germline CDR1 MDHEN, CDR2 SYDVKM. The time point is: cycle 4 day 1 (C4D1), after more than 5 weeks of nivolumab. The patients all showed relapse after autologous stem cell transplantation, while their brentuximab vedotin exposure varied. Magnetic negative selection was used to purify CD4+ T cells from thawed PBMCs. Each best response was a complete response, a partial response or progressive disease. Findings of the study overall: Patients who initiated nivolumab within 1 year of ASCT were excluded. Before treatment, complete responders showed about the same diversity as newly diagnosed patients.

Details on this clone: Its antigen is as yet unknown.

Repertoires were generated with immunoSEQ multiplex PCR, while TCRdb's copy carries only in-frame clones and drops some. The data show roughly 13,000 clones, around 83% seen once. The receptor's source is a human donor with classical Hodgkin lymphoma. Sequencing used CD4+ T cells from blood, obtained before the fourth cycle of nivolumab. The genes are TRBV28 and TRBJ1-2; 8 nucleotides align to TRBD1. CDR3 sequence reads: CASSLKGTGNYGYTF. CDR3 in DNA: TGTGCCAGCAGTCTAAAGGGGACAGGCAACTATGGCTACACCTTC.